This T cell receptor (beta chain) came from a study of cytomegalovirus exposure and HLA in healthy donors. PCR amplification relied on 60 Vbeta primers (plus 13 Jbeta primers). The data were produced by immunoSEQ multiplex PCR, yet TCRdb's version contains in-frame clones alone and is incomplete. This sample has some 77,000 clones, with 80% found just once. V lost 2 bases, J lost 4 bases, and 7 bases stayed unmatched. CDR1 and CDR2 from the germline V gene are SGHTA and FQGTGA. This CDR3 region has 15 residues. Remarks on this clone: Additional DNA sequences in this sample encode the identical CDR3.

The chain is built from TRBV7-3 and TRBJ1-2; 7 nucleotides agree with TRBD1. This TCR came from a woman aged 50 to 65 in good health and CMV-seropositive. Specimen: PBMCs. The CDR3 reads CASSLGQGGGYGYTF. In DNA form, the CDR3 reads TGTGCCAGCAGCTTAGGGCAGGGGGGTGGCTATGGCTACACCTTC.